The source of this TCR beta chain is a study of PD-1 blockade in classical Hodgkin lymphoma. Time point given: cycle 4 day 1 (C4D1), after more than five weeks of nivolumab. Each and every patient relapsed after autologous stem cell transplantation, and patients got differing brentuximab vedotin exposure. After PBMCs were thawed, their CD8+ T cells were isolated by magnetic negative selection. The best responses consisted of complete response, partial response or progressive disease. This CDR3 region has 16 residues. V shed 0 bases and J 0 bases; nucleotides not matched to a gene: 2. Per germline, CDR1 MGHRA and CDR2 YSYEKL. Sequencing was performed with immunoSEQ multiplex PCR; in TCRdb, only in-frame clones are kept and a portion is missing. The table includes roughly 6,000 clones, approximately 73% detected once.

The chain recombines TRBV4-1 with TRBJ2-1; 7 positions match TRBD1. The TCR was taken from a human donor with classical Hodgkin lymphoma. Sample: CD8+ T cells from blood, taken before the fourth cycle of nivolumab. The CDR3 nucleotides read TGCGCCAGCAGCCAAGAGGACAGGAACTCCTACAATGAGCAGTTCTTC. Amino acids: CASSQEDRNSYNEQFF.